This T cell receptor (beta chain) was captured by sequencing in a study of blood T cell repertoires in COVID-19. In the study overall: Samples representing acute and convalescent COVID-19 were sourced from the United States, Italy and Spain. Nucleic acid was either cDNA or gDNA, and it came from T cells, B-cell-depleted T cells, or PBMCs.

Here immunoSEQ multiplex PCR was the method, and the copy in TCRdb shows in-frame clones only, minus some. In the table there are approximately 140,000 clones, around 90% of which are singletons. Sequencing was performed on peripheral blood. The receptor's source is a woman in her fifties or sixties with active or convalescent COVID-19.

Here the CDR3 DNA reads TGCGCCAGCAGCTATACGGGACTAGCGGGGCTAATAGATACGCAGTATTTT. As protein: CASSYTGLAGLIDTQYF. The J gene is TRBJ2-3, the V gene TRBV5-1; TRBD2 matches at 13 bases. The trim removed 3 bases at V and 5 bases at J, leaving 9 bases unmatched. CDR3 size: 17 residues. Looked up from germline, CDR1 is SGHRS and CDR2 is YFSETQ.